A single sample gave rise to the 6 T cell receptor beta chains below, sequenced in a study of blood T cell repertoires in COVID-19. Some clones are missing from TCRdb's copy, which holds only in-frame ones; the method was immunoSEQ multiplex PCR. The table shows fewer than 200,000 clones, with 83% occurring only once. The sample taken for sequencing was PBMCs or T cells enriched from blood (not recorded which). The receptor source for this set is a woman between 45 and 65 years old who had recovered from COVID-19.

V gene TRBV5-8 combines with J gene TRBJ1-2; 7 nucleotides line up with TRBD1. V lost 4 bases, J lost 4 bases, and 7 bases stayed unmatched. There are 14 residues in the CDR3. CDR1 is SGHTS and CDR2 is YDEGEE in the germline V gene. The CDR3 sequence is CASSTGQTFYGYTF. CDR3 bases: TGTGCCAGCAGCACGGGACAGACCTTCTATGGCTACACCTTC.

This chain connects TRBV21-1 to TRBJ2-7; the D call TRBD2 from the table was never checked on the DNA. TRBV21-1 has pseudogene status. The CDR3 covers 14 residues. The CDR3 sequence: CASSRTRKEYEQYV. CDR3 nucleotides: TGTGCCAGCAGCCGAACAAGGAAGGAGTACGAGCAGTACGTC.

The J gene is TRBJ2-1, the V gene TRBV30, with D perhaps TRBD2 (6 bases). With 3 bases removed from V and 0 bases from J, the gap between germline ends came to 9 bases. The CDR3 is 14 residues long. The V gene's germline CDR1 is GTSNPN and CDR2 SVGIG (reference sequence). In DNA, the CDR3 is TGTGCCTGGAGCCGGGAGAGCTCCTACAATGAGCAGTTCTTC. It yields the protein CAWSRESSYNEQFF.

The rearrangement links TRBV28 to TRBJ1-2; 9 bases align to TRBD1. There are 16 residues in the CDR3. In germline, CDR1 is MDHEN, CDR2 SYDVKM. Germline trimming cut 6 bases from V and 8 bases from J; bases unmatched to any gene: 16. The CDR3 coding sequence is TGTGCCAGCAGACGACCCCGAGGGGACAGGGTTGGCGGCTACACCTTC. This gives the protein CASRRPRGDRVGGYTF.

The chain combines TRBV9 with TRBJ1-6; D gene ambiguous. Germline assignment: CDR1 SGDLS and CDR2 YYNGEE. The germline V and J ends were trimmed by 4 bases and 5 bases, with 10 bases remaining between them. CDR3 length equals 14 residues. This CDR3 reads CASSPQANNSPLHF. For the CDR3, the DNA is TGTGCCAGCAGCCCCCAGGCTAATAATTCACCCCTCCACTTT.

This clone was seen a few times. The CDR3 loop reads CASSFTTGGGYTF. For the CDR3, the DNA is TGTGCCAGCAGTTTTACCACAGGGGGTGGCTACACCTTC. The chain combines TRBV27 with TRBJ1-2; 8 bases match TRBD1. V lost 3 bases and J lost 7; bases outside the gene matches: 4. This CDR3 comprises 13 residues. Per germline, CDR1 MNHEY and CDR2 SMNVEV (reference sequence).